This T cell receptor (beta chain) comes out of a study of low-dose radiotherapy and immunotherapy resistance in tumors. Study at large: Cohort 1 was given 0.5 Gy per fraction every 2 weeks, for 6.5 Gy total. Daily intake of oral aspirin 300 mg by patients lasted four cycles and began on cycle 1 day 1. Each fraction given to Cohort 2 every two weeks delivered 1 Gy, and the total reached 13 Gy over 26 weeks. Patients were given intravenous nivolumab 240 mg every two weeks plus ipilimumab 1 mg/kg every six weeks.

The CDR3 covers 16 residues. V lost 3 bases and J lost 0; bases outside the gene matches: 6. CDR1 and CDR2 (germline): LGHNT, FRNRAP. Alpha- and beta-chain coverage of first-strand cDNA came from TRAV- and TRBV-specific primers. A constant-region primer paired with the V-primer adapter amplified TCRs over about 19 PCR cycles. TCRdb ran MiXCR on the reads and lists one entry per CDR3 protein. Among around 100,000 distinct CDR3 sequences, 20% to 25% were seen once, and the ten largest hold about 4%. Sample time point: after trial treatment. Treatment noted: LDRT plus nivolumab, ipilimumab, low-dose cyclophosphamide and aspirin (RACIN trial). This clonotype was recorded many times.

The sequences come from PBMCs, collected after low-dose radiotherapy plus immunotherapy. The sequence was collected from a male donor with prostate cancer. The chain has TRBV12-5 and TRBJ2-3; TRBD2 matches at 7 bases. The CDR3 bases are TGTGCTAGTGGTTTTACGGGGGGTCGTAGCACAGATACGCAGTATTTT. Translated: CASGFTGGRSTDTQYF.